This entry is about one TCR beta chain. This CDR3 has 14 amino acids. Germline V gene sequence: CDR1 PRHDT, CDR2 FYEKMQ (reference sequence). Trimming pared 4 bases from V and 1 base from J, leaving 10 bases between. The data were taken from a study of blood T cell repertoires in COVID-19. Whole-study context: The study drew acute and convalescent COVID-19 samples from the United States, Italy and Spain. T cells, B-cell-depleted T cells, or PBMCs provided the cDNA or gDNA that served as material.

In the original workflow: Amplification of reference gene primers provided the estimated nucleated cell counts. Measured with immunoSEQ multiplex PCR; TCRdb has only the in-frame clones, and not every one. Clone size and V and J calls were adopted from that table, with D and trimming inferred from the DNA. The table includes about 120,000 clones, approximately 90% detected once. The receptor was isolated from a man aged 40-49 years with acute or convalescent COVID-19. Sequencing input: peripheral blood. The rearrangement links TRBV13 to TRBJ1-1, with unresolved D. Here the CDR3 reads CASSYPTGNTEAFF. The CDR3 DNA reads TGTGCCAGCAGCTACCCGACTGGGAACACTGAAGCTTTCTTT. The full variable domain, with the rest looked up from reference TRBV13 and TRBJ1-1, is AAGVIQSPRHLIKEKRETATLKCYPIPRHDTVYWYQQGPGQDPQFLISFYEKMQSDKGSIPDRFSAQQFSDYHSELNMSSLELGDSALYFCASSYPTGNTEAFFGQGTRLTVV.